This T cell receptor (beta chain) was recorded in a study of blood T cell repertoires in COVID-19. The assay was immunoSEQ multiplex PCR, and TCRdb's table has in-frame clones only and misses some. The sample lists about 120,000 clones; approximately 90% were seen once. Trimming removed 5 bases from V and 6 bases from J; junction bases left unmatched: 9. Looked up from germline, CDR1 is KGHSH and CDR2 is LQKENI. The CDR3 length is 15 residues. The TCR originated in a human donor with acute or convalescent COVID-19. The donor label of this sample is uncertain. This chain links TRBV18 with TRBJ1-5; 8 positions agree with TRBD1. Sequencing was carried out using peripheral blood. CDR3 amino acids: CASSSLRDRPQPQHF. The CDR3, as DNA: TGTGCCAGCTCAAGCCTACGGGACAGGCCTCAGCCCCAGCATTTT.